This T cell receptor beta chain was captured in a study of human T cells and chemical hapten exposure. Overall study context: Predominantly women, the patients had alopecia areata, totalis or universalis.

This clonotype occurred a few times. During construction of the library, unique molecular identifiers were attached to individual cDNA molecules for quantitative, reproducible TCR counting. In TCRdb, the RACE reads were re-called with MiXCR into one record per CDR3 protein. Of some 38,000 distinct CDR3 sequences listed, 7.5% to 9% were seen once; the top ten hold over 1%. The CDR3 totals 13 residues. J was trimmed by 4 bases and V by 11 bases; bases with no gene match: 7. Per germline, CDR1 MDHEN and CDR2 SYDVKM. Time point here: pre-sensitization, week 0. Specified treatment: therapeutic diphenylcyclopropenone sensitization with weekly scalp DPC.

This sequence joins TRBV28 and TRBJ2-3, with 9 positions matching TRBD1. The material sequenced was whole blood, taken in connection with sensitization to the hapten diphenylcyclopropenone (DPC). The source is a woman aged 50 to 65 with alopecia areata. Some clones in this sample may be carry-over from other donors' samples. CDR3 loop: CASQGAVPDTQYF. The CDR3 DNA reads as TGTGCCTCACAGGGGGCAGTCCCAGATACGCAGTATTTT.